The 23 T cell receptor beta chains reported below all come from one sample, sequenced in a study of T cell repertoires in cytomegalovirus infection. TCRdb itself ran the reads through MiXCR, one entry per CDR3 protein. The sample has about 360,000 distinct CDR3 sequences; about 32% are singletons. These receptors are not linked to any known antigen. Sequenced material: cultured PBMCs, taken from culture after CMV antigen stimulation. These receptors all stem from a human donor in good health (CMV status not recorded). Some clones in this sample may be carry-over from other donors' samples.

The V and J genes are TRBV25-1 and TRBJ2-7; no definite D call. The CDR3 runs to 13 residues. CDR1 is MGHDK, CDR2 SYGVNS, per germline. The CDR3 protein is CASSEGYSYDQYV. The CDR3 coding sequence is TGTGCCAGCAGTGAGGGCTACTCCTACGATCAGTACGTC.

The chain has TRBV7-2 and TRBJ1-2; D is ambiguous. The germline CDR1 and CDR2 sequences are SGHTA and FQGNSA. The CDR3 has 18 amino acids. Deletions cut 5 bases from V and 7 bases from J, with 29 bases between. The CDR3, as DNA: TGTGCCAGCAGCCTACCTGTGGACCGAGACTACTCAAATTCTGGCTACACCTTC. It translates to CASSLPVDRDYSNSGYTF. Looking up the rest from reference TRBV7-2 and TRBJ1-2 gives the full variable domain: GAGVSQSPSNKVTEKGKDVELRCDPISGHTALYWYRQSLGQGLEFLIYFQGNSAPDKSGLPSDRFSAERTGGSVSTLTIQRTQQEDSAVYLCASSLPVDRDYSNSGYTFGSGTRLTVV.

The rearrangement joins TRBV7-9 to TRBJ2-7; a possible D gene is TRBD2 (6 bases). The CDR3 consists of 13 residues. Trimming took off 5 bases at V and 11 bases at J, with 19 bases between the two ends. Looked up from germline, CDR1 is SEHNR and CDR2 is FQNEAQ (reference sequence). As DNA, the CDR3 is TGTGCCAGCAGCGCGAGCGGGTCGGAGTTTGAGTACTTC. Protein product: CASSASGSEFEYF.

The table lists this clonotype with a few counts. DNA for the CDR3: TGTGCCAGCAGGTCGCCGGCGGACAGCCCTAACACTGAAGCTTTCTTT. The encoded protein is CASRSPADSPNTEAFF. The V gene is TRBV28, the J gene TRBJ1-1; tentative D call: TRBD1 (6 bases). V was trimmed by 6 bases and J by 2 bases, leaving 19 bases between them. CDR1 is MDHEN, CDR2 SYDVKM, per germline. This CDR3 is built from 16 residues.

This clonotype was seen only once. The DNA of the CDR3 is TGCGCCAGCAGCCAAGAGCGGGACCCCACTAGGACTGAAGCTTTCTTT. Translating gives CASSQERDPTRTEAFF. The chain is built from TRBV4-1 and TRBJ1-1, with D maybe TRBD1 (5 bases). From germline, CDR1 is MGHRA and CDR2 YSYEKL. V was clipped by 0 bases and J by 5 bases, with 16 bases between them. CDR3 length equals 16 residues.

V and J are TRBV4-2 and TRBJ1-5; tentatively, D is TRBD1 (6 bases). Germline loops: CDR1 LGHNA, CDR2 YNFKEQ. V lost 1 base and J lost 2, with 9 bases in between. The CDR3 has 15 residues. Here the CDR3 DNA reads TGTGCCAGCAGCCAAGTACCAGGGGGCAATCAGCCCCAGCATTTT. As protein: CASSQVPGGNQPQHF.

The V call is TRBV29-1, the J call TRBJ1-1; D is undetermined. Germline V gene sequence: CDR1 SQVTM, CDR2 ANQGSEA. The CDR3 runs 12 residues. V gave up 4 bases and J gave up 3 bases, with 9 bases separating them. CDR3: CSVASWDTEAFF. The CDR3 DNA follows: TGCAGCGTTGCGTCATGGGACACTGAAGCTTTCTTT.

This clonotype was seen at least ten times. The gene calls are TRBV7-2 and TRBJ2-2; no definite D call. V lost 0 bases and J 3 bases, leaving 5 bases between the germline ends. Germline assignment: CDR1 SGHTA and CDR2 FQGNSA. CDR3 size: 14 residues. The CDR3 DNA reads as TGTGCCAGCAGCTTAGCGACTGACACCGGGGAGCTGTTTTTT. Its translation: CASSLATDTGELFF. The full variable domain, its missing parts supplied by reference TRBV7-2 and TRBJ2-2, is GAGVSQSPSNKVTEKGKDVELRCDPISGHTALYWYRQSLGQGLEFLIYFQGNSAPDKSGLPSDRFSAERTGGSVSTLTIQRTQQEDSAVYLCASSLATDTGELFFGEGSRLTVL.

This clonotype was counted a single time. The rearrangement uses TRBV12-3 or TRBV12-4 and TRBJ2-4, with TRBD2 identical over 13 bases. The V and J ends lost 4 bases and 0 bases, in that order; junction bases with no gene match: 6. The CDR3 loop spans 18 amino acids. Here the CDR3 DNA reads TGTGCCAGCAGTTCACTAGCGGGAGGGTCCTTAGCCAAAAACATTCAGTACTTC. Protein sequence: CASSSLAGGSLAKNIQYF.

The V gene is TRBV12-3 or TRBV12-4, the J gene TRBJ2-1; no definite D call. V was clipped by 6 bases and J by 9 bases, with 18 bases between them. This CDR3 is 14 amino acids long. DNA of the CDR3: TGTGCCAGCAGCCCCAGCAGAAGGGTCAGTGAGCAGTTCTTC. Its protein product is CASSPSRRVSEQFF.

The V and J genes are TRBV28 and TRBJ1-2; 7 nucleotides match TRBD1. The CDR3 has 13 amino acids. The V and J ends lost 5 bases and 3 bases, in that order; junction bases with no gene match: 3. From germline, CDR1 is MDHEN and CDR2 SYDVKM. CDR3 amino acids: CASSVTGYYGYTF. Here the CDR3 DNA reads TGTGCCAGCAGTGTGACAGGGTACTATGGCTACACCTTC.

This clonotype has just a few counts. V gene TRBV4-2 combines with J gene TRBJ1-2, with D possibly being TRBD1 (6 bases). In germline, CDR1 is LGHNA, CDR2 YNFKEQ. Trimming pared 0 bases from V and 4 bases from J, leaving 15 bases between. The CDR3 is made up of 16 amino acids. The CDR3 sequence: CASSQDIGQKVYGYTF. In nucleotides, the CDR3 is TGTGCCAGCAGCCAAGATATTGGACAGAAGGTCTATGGCTACACCTTC.

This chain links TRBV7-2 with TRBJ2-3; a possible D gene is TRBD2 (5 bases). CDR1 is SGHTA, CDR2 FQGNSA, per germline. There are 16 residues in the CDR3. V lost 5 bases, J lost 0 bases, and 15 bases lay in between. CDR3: CASSPRFGISTDTQYF. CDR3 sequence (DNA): TGTGCCAGCAGCCCACGTTTCGGGATTAGCACAGATACGCAGTATTTT.

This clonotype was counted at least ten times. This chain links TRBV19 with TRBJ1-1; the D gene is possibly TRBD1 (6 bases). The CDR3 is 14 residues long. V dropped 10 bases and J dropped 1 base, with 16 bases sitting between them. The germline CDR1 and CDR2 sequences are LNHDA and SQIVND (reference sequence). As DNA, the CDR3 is TGTGCCACCAGAAGGACAGCCGCGAACACTGAAGCTTTCTTT. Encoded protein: CATRRTAANTEAFF.

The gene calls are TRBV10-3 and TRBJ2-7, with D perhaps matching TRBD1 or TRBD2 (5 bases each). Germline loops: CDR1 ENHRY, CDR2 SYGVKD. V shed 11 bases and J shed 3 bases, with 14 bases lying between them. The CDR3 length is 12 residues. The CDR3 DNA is TGTGCCGTTCAAGGTGGGGGCTACGAGCAGTACTTC. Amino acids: CAVQGGGYEQYF.

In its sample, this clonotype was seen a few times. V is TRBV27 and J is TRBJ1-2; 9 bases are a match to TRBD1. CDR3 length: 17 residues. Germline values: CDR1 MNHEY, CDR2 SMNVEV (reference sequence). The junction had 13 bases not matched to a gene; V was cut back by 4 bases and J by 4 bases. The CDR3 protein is CASSSRQLRQGGYGYTF. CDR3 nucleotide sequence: TGTGCCAGCAGTTCCCGACAACTTAGACAGGGGGGCTATGGCTACACCTTC.

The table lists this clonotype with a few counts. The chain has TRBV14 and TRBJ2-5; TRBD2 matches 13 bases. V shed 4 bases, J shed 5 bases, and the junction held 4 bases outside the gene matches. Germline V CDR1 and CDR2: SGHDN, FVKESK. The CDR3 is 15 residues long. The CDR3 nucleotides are TGTGCCAGCAGCCCATGGACTAGCGGGAGTGAGACCCAGTACTTC. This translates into CASSPWTSGSETQYF.

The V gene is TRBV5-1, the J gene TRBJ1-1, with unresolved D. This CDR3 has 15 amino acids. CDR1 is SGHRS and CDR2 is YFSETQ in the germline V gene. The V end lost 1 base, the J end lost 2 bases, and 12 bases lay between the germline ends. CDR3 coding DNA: TGCGCCAGCAGCTTGACTTTGGCCGCTAACACTGAAGCTTTCTTT. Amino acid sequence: CASSLTLAANTEAFF.

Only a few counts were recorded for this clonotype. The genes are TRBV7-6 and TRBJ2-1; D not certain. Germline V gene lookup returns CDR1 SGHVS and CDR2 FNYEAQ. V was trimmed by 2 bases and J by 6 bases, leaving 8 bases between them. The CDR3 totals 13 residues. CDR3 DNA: TGTGCCAGCAGCTTATTACCGAGCAATGAGCAGTTCTTC. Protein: CASSLLPSNEQFF.

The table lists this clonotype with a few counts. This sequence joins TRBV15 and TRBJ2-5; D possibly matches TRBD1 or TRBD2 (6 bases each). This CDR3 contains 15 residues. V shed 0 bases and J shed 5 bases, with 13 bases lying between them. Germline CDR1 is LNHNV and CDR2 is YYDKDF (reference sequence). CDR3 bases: TGTGCCACCAGCAGAGATCGGGGGCTTGAGGAGACCCAGTACTTC. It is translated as CATSRDRGLEETQYF.

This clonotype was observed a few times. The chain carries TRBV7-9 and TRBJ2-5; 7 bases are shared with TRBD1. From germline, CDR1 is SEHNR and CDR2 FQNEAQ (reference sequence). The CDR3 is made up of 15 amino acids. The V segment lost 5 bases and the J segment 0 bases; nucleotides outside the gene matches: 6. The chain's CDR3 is CASSKRDSYQETQYF. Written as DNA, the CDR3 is TGTGCCAGCAGCAAAAGGGACAGCTACCAAGAGACCCAGTACTTC.

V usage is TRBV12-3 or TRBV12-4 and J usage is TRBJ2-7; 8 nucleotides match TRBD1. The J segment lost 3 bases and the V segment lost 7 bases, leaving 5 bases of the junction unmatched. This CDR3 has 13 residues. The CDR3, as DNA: TGTGCCAGCAACCGAGGGACAGGCTACGAGCAGTACTTC. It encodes CASNRGTGYEQYF.

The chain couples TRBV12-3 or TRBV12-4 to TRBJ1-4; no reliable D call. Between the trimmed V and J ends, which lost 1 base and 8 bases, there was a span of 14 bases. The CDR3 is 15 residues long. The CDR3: CASSLEEGLFEKLFF. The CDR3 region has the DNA TGTGCCAGCAGTTTAGAGGAGGGCTTGTTCGAAAAACTGTTTTTT.